The T cell receptor beta chain under discussion was sequenced for a study of shared clonotypes between healthy human individuals. Findings of the study overall: What rarefaction showed was incomplete sorted-subset sequencing despite large depth. Naive subsets typically showed greater estimated richness than memory subsets.

As regards this clone: Its antigen remains unknown. One end of the junction fails to match germline, which may point to a read error.

The CDR3 has 15 amino acids. From germline, CDR1 is SGHTA and CDR2 FQGNSA. Terminally differentiated effector memory CD45RA+ cells were excluded from the naive CD8 cells, which were CD45RO-negative and positively selected for CCR7. Across several immunoSEQ plates, the genomic DNA of each subset was split evenly. TCRdb keeps only in-frame clones here, not all; method: immunoSEQ multiplex PCR. The data show 800,000 or so clones, with approximately 97% seen just once and around 0.25% held by the top ten. Specimen: naive CD8+ T cells sorted from blood. This TCR was sampled from a man aged 30 to 45 in good health. The J gene is TRBJ2-2, the V gene TRBV7-2; TRBD2 agrees at 10 bases. The CDR3 region is CASILAGGSTGELFF. CDR3 nucleotides: TGTGCCAGCATCTTAGCGGGAGGTTCCACCGGGGAGCTGTTTTTT.